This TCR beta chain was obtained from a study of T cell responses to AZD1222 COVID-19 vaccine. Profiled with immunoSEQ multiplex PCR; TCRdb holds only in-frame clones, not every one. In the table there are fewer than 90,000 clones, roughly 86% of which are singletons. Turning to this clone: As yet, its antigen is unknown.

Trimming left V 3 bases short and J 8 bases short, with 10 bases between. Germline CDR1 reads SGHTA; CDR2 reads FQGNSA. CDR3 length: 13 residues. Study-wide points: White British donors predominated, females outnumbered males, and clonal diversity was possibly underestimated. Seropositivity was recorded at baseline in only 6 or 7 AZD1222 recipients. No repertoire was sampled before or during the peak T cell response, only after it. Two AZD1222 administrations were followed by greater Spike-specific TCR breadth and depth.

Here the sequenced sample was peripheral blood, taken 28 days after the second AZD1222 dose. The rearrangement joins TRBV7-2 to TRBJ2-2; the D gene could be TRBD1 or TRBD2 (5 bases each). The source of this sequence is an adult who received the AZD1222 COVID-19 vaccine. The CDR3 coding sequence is TGTGCCAGCAGCTTTTTGGGGGATGGGGAGCTGTTTTTT. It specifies CASSFLGDGELFF.